The source of this TCR beta chain is a study of T cell changes during pregnancy in multiple sclerosis. From germline, CDR1 is SNHLY and CDR2 FYNNEI. With 5 bases removed from V and 2 bases from J, the gap between germline ends came to 9 bases. The CDR3 runs to 14 residues. TCRdb's table, derived via immunoSEQ multiplex PCR, lists solely in-frame clones and lacks some. Among 40,000 or so clones, about 93% were seen once, and the ten largest hold over 0.55%. This TCR was recovered from a female donor with multiple sclerosis, enrolled in a pregnancy study. The source was CD4+ T cells from peripheral blood mononuclear cells, collected in the third trimester of pregnancy. The chain recombines TRBV2 with TRBJ2-2; tentative D call: TRBD1 (5 bases). CDR3 DNA: TGTGCCAGCAGTTACGACAGAAACACCGGGGAGCTGTTTTTT. Its translation: CASSYDRNTGELFF.